A selection of T cell receptor beta chains follows, all from one sample in a study of blood T cell repertoires in COVID-19. This table comes from immunoSEQ multiplex PCR, and its TCRdb copy is limited to in-frame clones, with some not included. The sample lists about 170,000 clones, less than 85% occurring once. The specimen was peripheral blood. The origin of the receptors is a woman of 80 years or more with acute or convalescent COVID-19. The CDR3 runs from the conserved cysteine through the conserved F or W. A D gene is named only where the DNA matches it firmly. Clone size is stated in some rows and not others, as once, few, many or a class when expanded.

v_call: TRBV6-5; j_call: TRBJ1-6; d_call: -; clone_size: few; cdr3_aa: CASSYEDNSPLHF; cdr3_nt: TGTGCCAGCAGTTACGAGGATAATTCACCCCTCCACTTT
v_call: TRBV7-8; j_call: TRBJ2-7; d_call: -; clone_size: -; cdr3_aa: CASSLGAEAIYEQYF; cdr3_nt: TGTGCCAGCAGCTTAGGGGCAGAAGCCATCTACGAGCAGTACTTC
v_call: TRBV19; j_call: TRBJ2-1; d_call: TRBD1; clone_size: -; cdr3_aa: CASSSTGTGVQYVNEQFF; cdr3_nt: TGTGCCAGTAGTTCTACCGGGACAGGAGTACAGTACGTCAATGAGCAGTTCTTC
v_call: TRBV24-1; j_call: TRBJ2-7; d_call: TRBD2; clone_size: -; cdr3_aa: CATRDYYEQYF; cdr3_nt: TGTGCCACGAGGGACTACTACGAGCAGTACTTC
v_call: TRBV24-1; j_call: TRBJ2-2; d_call: TRBD2; clone_size: -; cdr3_aa: CATSATPGLGGSNTGELFF; cdr3_nt: TGTGCCACCAGTGCCACACCGGGACTAGGGGGGTCGAACACCGGGGAGCTGTTTTTT
v_call: TRBV28; j_call: TRBJ1-1; d_call: -; clone_size: -; cdr3_aa: CASSLARGNTEAFF; cdr3_nt: TGTGCCAGCAGCCTGGCCAGGGGAAACACTGAAGCTTTCTTT
v_call: TRBV2; j_call: TRBJ2-7; d_call: -; clone_size: -; cdr3_aa: CASSGQGFYEQYF; cdr3_nt: TGTGCCAGCAGTGGTCAGGGGTTCTACGAGCAGTACTTC
v_call: TRBV11-3; j_call: TRBJ2-7; d_call: TRBD2; clone_size: -; cdr3_aa: CASSLVIAGSPFGEQYF; cdr3_nt: TGTGCCAGCAGCTTAGTGATAGCGGGGTCTCCCTTCGGCGAGCAGTACTTC
v_call: TRBV3-1/TRBV3-2; j_call: TRBJ2-2; d_call: -; clone_size: once; cdr3_aa: CASSQANSLGGELFF; cdr3_nt: TGTGCCAGCAGCCAAGCTAACAGCCTGGGCGGGGAGCTGTTTTTT
v_call: TRBV14; j_call: TRBJ1-1; d_call: -; clone_size: -; cdr3_aa: CASSREGDRRTTEAFF; cdr3_nt: TGTGCCAGCAGCCGGGAGGGAGACAGGCGAACGACTGAAGCTTTCTTT
v_call: TRBV29-1; j_call: TRBJ2-3; d_call: TRBD1; clone_size: few; cdr3_aa: CSVTSGQDETDTQYF; cdr3_nt: TGCAGCGTTACGTCGGGACAGGATGAAACAGATACGCAGTATTTT
v_call: TRBV28; j_call: TRBJ1-2; d_call: -; clone_size: -; cdr3_aa: CASSELGAGAQSSYGYTF; cdr3_nt: TGTGCCAGCAGTGAGTTGGGGGCAGGGGCACAGTCCAGCTATGGCTACACCTTC
v_call: TRBV5-1; j_call: TRBJ2-7; d_call: TRBD2; clone_size: once; cdr3_aa: CASSEGLGYEQYF; cdr3_nt: TGCGCCAGCAGCGAGGGACTAGGGTACGAGCAGTACTTC
v_call: TRBV14; j_call: TRBJ1-3; d_call: -; clone_size: -; cdr3_aa: CASSQEQAWVGVSGNTIYF; cdr3_nt: TGTGCCAGCAGCCAAGAACAGGCTTGGGTAGGGGTTTCTGGAAACACCATATATTTT
v_call: TRBV18; j_call: TRBJ2-7; d_call: TRBD1; clone_size: -; cdr3_aa: CASSLTGGMTYEQYF; cdr3_nt: TGTGCCAGCTCACTGACAGGGGGCATGACCTACGAGCAGTACTTC
v_call: TRBV27; j_call: TRBJ1-3; d_call: -; clone_size: once; cdr3_aa: CASSSQVGGPGNTIYF; cdr3_nt: TGTGCCAGCAGTTCACAGGTCGGGGGTCCCGGAAACACCATATATTTT
v_call: TRBV28; j_call: TRBJ1-1; d_call: -; clone_size: -; cdr3_aa: CASSPPGIMAFF; cdr3_nt: TGTGCCAGCAGCCCCCCGGGGATCATGGCTTTCTTT
v_call: TRBV28; j_call: TRBJ1-2; d_call: -; clone_size: once; cdr3_aa: CASSLAGWERGYTF; cdr3_nt: TGTGCCAGCAGTTTGGCGGGTTGGGAGCGAGGCTACACCTTC
v_call: TRBV11-3; j_call: TRBJ2-1; d_call: TRBD2; clone_size: -; cdr3_aa: CASSLGGSSYNEQFF; cdr3_nt: TGTGCCAGCAGCTTAGGCGGGAGCTCCTACAATGAGCAGTTCTTC
v_call: TRBV5-1; j_call: TRBJ2-2; d_call: TRBD2; clone_size: -; cdr3_aa: CASSFTSGQNTGELFF; cdr3_nt: TGCGCCAGCAGCTTCACTAGCGGCCAGAACACCGGGGAGCTGTTTTTT
v_call: TRBV6-5; j_call: TRBJ1-2; d_call: -; clone_size: -; cdr3_aa: CASSYSISGDYGYTF; cdr3_nt: TGTGCCAGCAGTTACTCAATCTCAGGGGACTATGGCTACACCTTC
v_call: TRBV5-5; j_call: TRBJ1-1; d_call: -; clone_size: once; cdr3_aa: CASSFLPRGNTEAFF; cdr3_nt: TGTGCCAGCAGCTTTCTTCCCAGGGGGAACACTGAAGCTTTCTTT
v_call: TRBV2; j_call: TRBJ2-5; d_call: TRBD1; clone_size: once; cdr3_aa: CASRKTGEETQYF; cdr3_nt: TGTGCCAGCAGGAAGACAGGGGAAGAGACCCAGTACTTC
v_call: TRBV28; j_call: TRBJ1-3; d_call: -; clone_size: once; cdr3_aa: CASSLQVTESGNTIYF; cdr3_nt: TGTGCCAGCAGTTTACAGGTTACGGAATCTGGAAACACCATATATTTT
v_call: TRBV6-6; j_call: TRBJ1-2; d_call: -; clone_size: -; cdr3_aa: CASRPTEIGYTF; cdr3_nt: TGTGCCAGCAGACCGACAGAGATTGGCTACACCTTC
v_call: TRBV28; j_call: TRBJ2-7; d_call: TRBD2; clone_size: -; cdr3_aa: CASSIASGRGEQYF; cdr3_nt: TGTGCCAGCAGCATTGCTAGCGGGAGGGGGGAGCAGTACTTC
v_call: TRBV13; j_call: TRBJ1-5; d_call: -; clone_size: few; cdr3_aa: CASSSSGGGGNQPQHF; cdr3_nt: TGTGCCAGCAGCTCTTCGGGCGGGGGCGGCAATCAGCCCCAGCATTTT
v_call: TRBV13; j_call: TRBJ1-4; d_call: TRBD1; clone_size: -; cdr3_aa: CASSTGQHATNEKLFF; cdr3_nt: TGTGCCAGCAGCACGGGACAGCATGCAACTAATGAAAAACTGTTTTTT
v_call: TRBV7-9; j_call: TRBJ2-1; d_call: -; clone_size: -; cdr3_aa: CASLLGGYNEQFF; cdr3_nt: TGTGCCAGTCTCCTTGGGGGGTACAATGAGCAGTTCTTC
v_call: TRBV19; j_call: TRBJ1-3; d_call: -; clone_size: -; cdr3_aa: CASSSPLTANSGNTIYF; cdr3_nt: TGTGCCAGTAGTTCTCCACTGACAGCTAACTCTGGAAACACCATATATTTT
v_call: TRBV19; j_call: TRBJ1-3; d_call: -; clone_size: -; cdr3_aa: CASSIDGTIYF; cdr3_nt: TGTGCCAGTAGTATAGACGGCACCATATATTTT
v_call: TRBV25-1; j_call: TRBJ2-2; d_call: -; clone_size: -; cdr3_aa: CASSTLEETGELFF; cdr3_nt: TGTGCCAGCAGTACCCTGGAGGAGACCGGGGAGCTGTTTTTT
v_call: TRBV5-4; j_call: TRBJ2-3; d_call: -; clone_size: -; cdr3_aa: CASSLSSRLAADTQYF; cdr3_nt: TGTGCCAGCAGCTTGTCCAGCAGGCTTGCAGCAGATACGCAGTATTTT
v_call: TRBV10-3; j_call: TRBJ2-4; d_call: -; clone_size: -; cdr3_aa: CAISERGGRGTKNIQYF; cdr3_nt: TGTGCCATCAGTGAGAGAGGCGGCAGGGGAACCAAAAACATTCAGTACTTC
v_call: TRBV5-1; j_call: TRBJ2-1; d_call: -; clone_size: -; cdr3_aa: CASSSVGGTFNEQFF; cdr3_nt: TGCGCCAGCAGCTCGGTCGGGGGGACATTCAATGAGCAGTTCTTC
v_call: TRBV5-4; j_call: TRBJ1-2; d_call: -; clone_size: -; cdr3_aa: CASSLLQSLSYGYTF; cdr3_nt: TGTGCCAGCAGCTTGCTACAGAGCTTAAGCTATGGCTACACCTTC
v_call: TRBV6-2/TRBV6-3; j_call: TRBJ2-3; d_call: TRBD2; clone_size: -; cdr3_aa: CASSYPSRGRAGGDTQYF; cdr3_nt: TGTGCCAGCAGTTACCCCTCCCGCGGGAGAGCCGGGGGAGATACGCAGTATTTT
v_call: TRBV7-9; j_call: TRBJ1-1; d_call: TRBD1; clone_size: -; cdr3_aa: CASSFWGTAEAFF; cdr3_nt: TGTGCCAGCAGCTTTTGGGGGACAGCCGAAGCTTTCTTT